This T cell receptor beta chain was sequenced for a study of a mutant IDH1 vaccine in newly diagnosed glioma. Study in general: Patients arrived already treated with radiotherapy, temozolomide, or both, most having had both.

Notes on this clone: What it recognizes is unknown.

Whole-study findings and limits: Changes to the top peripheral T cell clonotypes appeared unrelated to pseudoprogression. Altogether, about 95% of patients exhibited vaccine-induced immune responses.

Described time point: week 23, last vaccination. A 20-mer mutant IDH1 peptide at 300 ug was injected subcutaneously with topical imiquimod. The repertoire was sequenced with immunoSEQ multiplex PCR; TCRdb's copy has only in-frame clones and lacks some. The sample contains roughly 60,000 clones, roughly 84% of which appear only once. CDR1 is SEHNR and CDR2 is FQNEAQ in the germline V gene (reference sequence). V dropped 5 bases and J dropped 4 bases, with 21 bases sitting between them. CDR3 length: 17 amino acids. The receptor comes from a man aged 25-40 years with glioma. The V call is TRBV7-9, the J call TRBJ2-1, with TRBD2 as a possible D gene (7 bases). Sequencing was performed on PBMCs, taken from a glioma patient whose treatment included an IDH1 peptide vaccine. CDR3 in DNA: TGTGCCAGCAGCCGGGGGGCTCCCTCCCCTGGGTACAATGAGCAGTTCTTC. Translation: CASSRGAPSPGYNEQFF.